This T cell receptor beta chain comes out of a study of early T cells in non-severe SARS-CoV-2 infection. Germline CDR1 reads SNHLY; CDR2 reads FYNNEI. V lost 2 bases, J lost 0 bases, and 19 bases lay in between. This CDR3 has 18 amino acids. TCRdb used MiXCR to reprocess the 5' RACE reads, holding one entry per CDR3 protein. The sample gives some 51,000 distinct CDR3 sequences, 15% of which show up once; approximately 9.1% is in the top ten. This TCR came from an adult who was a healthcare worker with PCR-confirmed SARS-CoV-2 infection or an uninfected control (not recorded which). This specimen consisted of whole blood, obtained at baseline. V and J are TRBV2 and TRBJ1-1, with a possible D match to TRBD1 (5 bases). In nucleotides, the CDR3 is TGTGCCAGCAGTGAAAATCACCGGACAAGTCATATGAACACTGAAGCTTTCTTT. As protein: CASSENHRTSHMNTEAFF. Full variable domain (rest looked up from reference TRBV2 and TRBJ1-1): EPEVTQTPSHQVTQMGQEVILRCVPISNHLYFYWYRQILGQKVEFLVSFYNNEISEKSEIFDDQFSVERPDGSNFTLKIRSTKLEDSAMYFCASSENHRTSHMNTEAFFGQGTRLTVV.